A single sample gave rise to the 20 T cell receptor beta chains below, sequenced in a study of regulatory T cells in long-lasting Graves disease. Time point defined: newly diagnosed GD, antithyroid drugs for less than 3 months. After RNA was extracted from PBMCs, the TCR library was made from it. Assembly of TCR beta libraries relied on iRepertoire HTBI primers together with Arm-PCR of CDR3 regions. From the multiplex PCR reads, TCRdb called clonotypes with MiXCR, one entry per CDR3 protein. The data contain 350,000 to 550,000 distinct CDR3 sequences, 15% of them seen just once; the ten biggest clones take up approximately 15%. These data are also associated with another study on T cells in Graves' hyperthyroidism and ophthalmopathy.

Material: peripheral blood mononuclear cells (PBMCs), obtained at new diagnosis, from a patient treated with antithyroid drugs. The receptors originated from a woman in her twenties or thirties with Graves disease.

In this sample, this clonotype turned up a few times. One junction end does not reproduce the germline sequence, and a read error may be involved. This chain uses TRBV7-9 with TRBJ1-2; 7 bases are a match to TRBD1. Germline CDR1 reads SEHNR; CDR2 reads FQNEAQ (reference sequence). The CDR3 loop spans 13 amino acids. The CDR3 DNA sequence: TGTGCCAACAGCTTAGGACAGGTATATGGCTACACCTTC. Protein sequence: CANSLGQVYGYTF. Full variable domain (rest looked up from reference TRBV7-9 and TRBJ1-2): DTGVSQNPRHKITKRGQNVTFRCDPISEHNRLYWYRQTLGQGPEFLTYFQNEAQLEKSRLLSDRFSAERPKGSFSTLEIQRTEQGDSAMYLCANSLGQVYGYTFGSGTRLTVV.

This clonotype occurred many times. The DNA for the CDR3 is TGTGCCTTAAGCCGGGACCGTCTGAACACTGAAGCTTTCTTT. Residues: CALSRDRLNTEAFF. V is TRBV30 and J is TRBJ1-1, with D possibly TRBD1 on 5 matching bases. The germline V gene encodes CDR1 GTSNPN and CDR2 SVGIG (reference sequence). The CDR3 totals 14 residues. The ends were cut back, 7 bases at V and 0 bases at J, with 15 bases in the middle.

The rearrangement links TRBV29-1 to TRBJ2-1; 13 positions agree with TRBD2. Germline V gene data show CDR1 as SQVTM and CDR2 as ANQGSEA. The length of the CDR3 is 14 residues. V lost 7 bases and J lost 4; bases outside the gene matches: 4. As DNA, the CDR3 is TGCAGCGGTAAGGGACTAGCGGGGTACAATGAGCAGTTCTTC. Translating it yields CSGKGLAGYNEQFF.

This clonotype was seen a few times. The rearrangement links TRBV7-3 to TRBJ2-7, with no clear D. CDR3 length: 13 residues. Germline V gene lookup returns CDR1 SGHTA and CDR2 FQGTGA. With 5 bases removed from V and 3 bases from J, the gap between germline ends came to 11 bases. This CDR3 reads CASSPAQSYEQYF. In DNA form, the CDR3 reads TGTGCCAGCAGCCCCGCCCAGAGCTACGAGCAGTACTTC.

This clonotype showed up many times. The chain employs TRBV3-1 and TRBJ2-5; 7 bases are a match to TRBD2. The CDR3 covers 16 residues. The junction had 6 bases not matched to a gene; V was cut back by 0 bases and J by 2 bases. Looked up from germline, CDR1 is LGHDT and CDR2 is YNNKEL (reference sequence). Here the CDR3 reads CASSQDWRTSQETQYF. CDR3 coding DNA: TGTGCCAGCAGCCAAGATTGGAGGACTAGTCAAGAGACCCAGTACTTC.

For this clonotype: Because it lacks the conserved phenylalanine or tryptophan at the end, this CDR3 is likely a read error. It is unclear where the CDR3 begins or ends on the DNA, so no DNA is shown, and the CDR3 is as TCRdb lists it. The chain recombines TRBV7-2 with TRBJ2-7; the table gives TRBD2 as D, unverified against the DNA. From germline, CDR1 is SGHTA and CDR2 FQGNSA. The CDR3 is made up of 8 amino acids, end residues included. The CDR3 spells CASSLLAG.

This chain uses TRBV20-1 with TRBJ1-2; perhaps TRBD1 as D (5 bases). CDR1 is DFQATT, CDR2 SNEGSKA, per germline (reference sequence). V was shortened by 5 bases and J by 8 bases, with 12 bases between the two germline ends. This CDR3 contains 11 residues. The DNA for the CDR3 is TGCAGTGCTGGGGCGGGGGAGGGCTACACCTTC. The encoded protein is CSAGAGEGYTF.

This clonotype has a count of ten or more. This chain joins TRBV5-1 and TRBJ2-2, with 7 bases lining up with TRBD1. V trimming: 5 bases; J trimming: 1 base; junction bases outside the gene matches: 5. The germline V gene encodes CDR1 SGHRS and CDR2 YFSETQ. The CDR3 has 15 residues. The CDR3 DNA follows: TGCGCCAGCAGAACCCAGGGGGAGAACACCGGGGAGCTGTTTTTT. Translating it yields CASRTQGENTGELFF.

The chain joins TRBV9 to TRBJ1-6, with D uncertain. The CDR3 has 12 residues. Trimming shortened V by 5 bases and J by 7 bases, and 7 bases separated the two germline ends. Per germline, CDR1 SGDLS and CDR2 YYNGEE. The CDR3 loop reads CASSGMNSPLHF. CDR3 in DNA: TGTGCCAGCAGTGGAATGAATTCACCCCTCCACTTT.

The V gene is TRBV9, the J gene TRBJ1-3, with 8 nucleotides matching TRBD1. Per germline, CDR1 SGDLS and CDR2 YYNGEE. This CDR3 has 18 residues. V dropped 4 bases and J dropped 0; count of bases not matched to a gene: 12. CDR3 DNA: TGTGCCAGCAGCCTTAGCGGACAGGGACCTAGCTCTGGAAACACCATATATTTT. It specifies CASSLSGQGPSSGNTIYF.

The chain is built from TRBV20-1 and TRBJ2-2; 10 bases line up with TRBD2. CDR1 DFQATT and CDR2 SNEGSKA come from the germline V gene (reference sequence). J was trimmed by 4 bases and V by 3 bases; bases with no gene match: 5. The CDR3 extends over 15 amino acids. The CDR3 nucleotides are TGCAGTGCTAGCCCCCGACTAGCGGGCACCGGGGAGCTGTTTTTT. Its protein is CSASPRLAGTGELFF.

On this clonotype: A much larger clone is a single base away; this may be a read error. This rearrangement joins TRBV30 to TRBJ2-1; D is unclear. Trimming cost V 0 bases and J 10 bases, with 13 bases left between them. The CDR3 totals 13 residues. CDR1 and CDR2 from the germline V gene are GTSNPN and SVGIG (reference sequence). The CDR3 sequence: CAWSVANTYEQFF. The CDR3 coding sequence is TGTGCCTGGAGTGTAGCGAATACCTACGAGCAGTTCTTC.

This clonotype was recorded many times. V and J are TRBV6-2 or TRBV6-3 and TRBJ2-7; TRBD2 aligns across 7 bases. CDR1 and CDR2 (germline): MNHEY, SVGEGT. V dropped 8 bases and J dropped 3; count of bases not matched to a gene: 4. This CDR3 region has 12 residues. The CDR3: CASDGGNYEQYF. The CDR3 DNA reads as TGTGCCAGCGACGGGGGGAACTACGAGCAGTACTTC.

This clonotype came up many times. The rearrangement joins TRBV6-5 to TRBJ2-7; 7 nucleotides match TRBD1. Germline CDR1 is MNHEY and CDR2 is SVGAGI. This CDR3 has 15 amino acids. The V and J ends lost 1 base and 5 bases, in that order; junction bases with no gene match: 8. Written as DNA, the CDR3 is TGTGCCAGCAGTTACTTAGAGGGGGCGGTCAACGAGCAGTACTTC. This sequence encodes CASSYLEGAVNEQYF.

Concerning this clonotype: This may arise from a read error, as a much more abundant clone is one base away. The J gene is TRBJ2-1, the V gene TRBV2; D might be TRBD2 (6 bases). Trimming shortened V by 7 bases and J by 7 bases, and 17 bases separated the two germline ends. The V gene's germline CDR1 is SNHLY and CDR2 FYNNEI. The CDR3 extends over 14 amino acids. CDR3 sequence (DNA): TGTGCCAGCACTCTTGGCAGGAGGGCTAATGAGCAGTTCTTC. Amino acid sequence: CASTLGRRANEQFF.

This clonotype occurred many times. CDR3 protein: CSATPGLAGHAYEQYF. CDR3 coding DNA: TGCAGTGCTACGCCGGGACTAGCGGGACACGCATACGAGCAGTACTTC. V and J are TRBV20-1 and TRBJ2-7; 13 nucleotides match TRBD2. The CDR3 has 16 residues. Germline trimming cut 4 bases from V and 4 bases from J; bases unmatched to any gene: 10. CDR1 DFQATT and CDR2 SNEGSKA come from the germline V gene (reference sequence).

The V and J genes are TRBV6-9 and TRBJ2-3; TRBD1 matches at 8 bases. V trimming: 3 bases; J trimming: 5 bases; junction bases outside the gene matches: 16. The length of the CDR3 is 18 residues. CDR1 is MNHGY, CDR2 SVAAGI, per germline. The CDR3 nucleotides read TGTGCCAGCAGTTACTCGAATGTGGGCAGGGGGCCGGGAGATACGCAGTATTTT. It translates to CASSYSNVGRGPGDTQYF.

The table lists this clonotype with many counts. The V call is TRBV5-5, the J call TRBJ1-5; possible D gene TRBD1, 6 bases. The germline V gene encodes CDR1 SGHKS and CDR2 YYEKEE (reference sequence). This CDR3 region has 15 residues. V was clipped by 4 bases and J by 3 bases, with 14 bases between them. This CDR3 reads CASSPQGKVNQPQHF. The CDR3 nucleotides are TGTGCCAGCAGCCCACAGGGTAAGGTCAATCAGCCCCAGCATTTT.

This clonotype appeared many times. The rearrangement links TRBV6-5 to TRBJ1-1; TRBD1 matches 7 bases. Trimming at V came to 0 bases and at J to 4 bases, leaving 2 bases not matched to a gene. The CDR3 has 14 amino acids. Germline CDR1 reads MNHEY; CDR2 reads SVGAGI. DNA of the CDR3: TGTGCCAGCAGTTACTCCAGGGGGTCCACTGAAGCTTTCTTT. Translation: CASSYSRGSTEAFF.

As to this clonotype: A far larger clone is one base from this, pointing to a likely read error. The chain is built from TRBV6-1 and TRBJ1-2; D unresolved. Germline loops: CDR1 MNHNS, CDR2 SASEGT. V was shortened by 5 bases and J by 1 base, with 14 bases between the two germline ends. The CDR3 contains 15 residues. The CDR3 spells CASSLLMGYNYGYTF. For the CDR3, the DNA is TGTGCCAGCAGTTTATTGATGGGTTATAACTATGGCTACACCTTC.